A selection of T cell receptor beta chains follows, all from one sample in a study of cytomegalovirus exposure and HLA in healthy donors. TCRdb keeps only in-frame clones here, not all; method: immunoSEQ multiplex PCR. The sample records 150,000 to 200,000 clones, about 80% being singletons. Input material: PBMCs. These receptors all come from a man aged 25-45 years in good health and CMV-seronegative. Each CDR3 is given with its conserved first and last residue. D genes are given only for firm matches. Clone size is stated in some rows and not others, as once, few, many or a class when expanded.

j_call: TRBJ2-7
clone_size: few
v_call: TRBV7-8
d_call: .
cdr3_nt: TGTGCCAGCAGCCCGGGGGTTAGGGTCTCCTACGAGCAGTACTTC
cdr3_aa: CASSPGVRVSYEQYF

j_call: TRBJ1-5
clone_size: .
v_call: TRBV7-9
d_call: TRBD1
cdr3_nt: TGTTCCAGCAGCTTAGCAAGTCCCAGGGGGCCTAATCAGCCCCAGCATTTT
cdr3_aa: CSSSLASPRGPNQPQHF

j_call: TRBJ2-7
clone_size: .
v_call: TRBV5-1
d_call: TRBD1
cdr3_nt: TGCGCCAGCAGCTTGGCCGGACAGGGGGCCTTTTACGAGCAGTACTTC
cdr3_aa: CASSLAGQGAFYEQYF

j_call: TRBJ2-1
clone_size: few
v_call: TRBV5-1
d_call: .
cdr3_nt: TGCGCCAGCAGCTCCAACCTGTGGGGGGATGAGCAGTTCTTC
cdr3_aa: CASSSNLWGDEQFF

j_call: TRBJ2-7
clone_size: .
v_call: TRBV11-2
d_call: .
cdr3_nt: TGTGCCAGAAGCAGCGAGAGGGACAACATCGAGCAGTACTTC
cdr3_aa: CARSSERDNIEQYF

j_call: TRBJ2-3
clone_size: .
v_call: TRBV10-3
d_call: .
cdr3_nt: TGTGCCATCAGTGACCTTCAGGGCGCCCGCACAGATACGCAGTATTTT
cdr3_aa: CAISDLQGARTDTQYF

j_call: TRBJ2-1
clone_size: once
v_call: TRBV5-8
d_call: .
cdr3_nt: TGTGCCAGCAGCTTGACGGGGGGCACTGAGCAGTTCTTC
cdr3_aa: CASSLTGGTEQFF

j_call: TRBJ1-2
clone_size: .
v_call: TRBV2
d_call: TRBD1
cdr3_nt: TGTGCCAGCCGCCCTTGGGACAGCTATGGCTACACCTTC
cdr3_aa: CASRPWDSYGYTF

j_call: TRBJ2-3
clone_size: .
v_call: TRBV28
d_call: TRBD1
cdr3_nt: TGTGCCAGCAGCCATTACCGTCGACAGGGAAGCACAGATACGCAGTATTTT
cdr3_aa: CASSHYRRQGSTDTQYF

j_call: TRBJ1-4
clone_size: .
v_call: TRBV27
d_call: TRBD1
cdr3_nt: TGTGCCAGCAGTCGCTACATTTTGACAGGGGGCGGCGGGGCTAATGAAAAACTGTTTTTT
cdr3_aa: CASSRYILTGGGGANEKLFF

j_call: TRBJ2-4
clone_size: .
v_call: TRBV2
d_call: .
cdr3_nt: TGTGCCAGCAGTGAGATATCGGGAGCCAACCTCCTAGCCAAAAACATTCAGTACTTC
cdr3_aa: CASSEISGANLLAKNIQYF

j_call: TRBJ1-6
clone_size: .
v_call: TRBV27
d_call: TRBD1
cdr3_nt: TGTGCCAGCAGCGCGAGGACAGGGCCCTCGGCCCTCCACTTT
cdr3_aa: CASSARTGPSALHF

j_call: TRBJ2-7
clone_size: .
v_call: TRBV6-1
d_call: .
cdr3_nt: TGTGCCAGCAGTGACCCGGGACAACGGGGCTCCTACGAGCAGTACTTC
cdr3_aa: CASSDPGQRGSYEQYF

j_call: TRBJ2-4
clone_size: .
v_call: TRBV10-3
d_call: .
cdr3_nt: TGTGCCATCAGTGAGTCCCTAGTATTAGCCAAAAACATTCAGTACTTC
cdr3_aa: CAISESLVLAKNIQYF

j_call: TRBJ1-6
clone_size: .
v_call: TRBV27
d_call: TRBD1
cdr3_nt: TGTGCCAGCAGTTTACCAGGACAGGGGACACCCCTCCACTTT
cdr3_aa: CASSLPGQGTPLHF

j_call: TRBJ2-7
clone_size: .
v_call: TRBV5-5
d_call: TRBD1
cdr3_nt: TGTGCCAGCAGGCTTGGACAGGAGTCCTCCTACGAGCAGTACTTC
cdr3_aa: CASRLGQESSYEQYF

j_call: TRBJ1-1
clone_size: .
v_call: TRBV15
d_call: .
cdr3_nt: TGTGCCACCAGCAGAGCCGGGGTGAACACTGAAGCTTTCTTT
cdr3_aa: CATSRAGVNTEAFF

j_call: TRBJ1-2
clone_size: .
v_call: TRBV9
d_call: TRBD1
cdr3_nt: TGTGCCAGCAGCGCCCTACAGGGGTTTAACTATGGCTACACCTTC
cdr3_aa: CASSALQGFNYGYTF

j_call: TRBJ1-2
clone_size: .
v_call: TRBV7-2
d_call: .
cdr3_nt: TGTGCCAGCAGCTTACCCGGACAGACTCGACAGGGCTACACCTTC
cdr3_aa: CASSLPGQTRQGYTF

j_call: TRBJ2-3
clone_size: .
v_call: TRBV27
d_call: TRBD1
cdr3_nt: TGTGCCAGCAGGCAAGACAGGGACCGTGGGACGCAGTATTTT
cdr3_aa: CASRQDRDRGTQYF

j_call: TRBJ2-3
clone_size: .
v_call: TRBV10-3
d_call: .
cdr3_nt: TGTGCCATCAGTCTAGGATCGGCCCTCACAGATACGCAGTATTTT
cdr3_aa: CAISLGSALTDTQYF

j_call: TRBJ1-1
clone_size: .
v_call: TRBV27
d_call: .
cdr3_nt: TGTGCCAGCAGTTCCACCCTAGAAACTGAAGCTTTCTTT
cdr3_aa: CASSSTLETEAFF

j_call: TRBJ1-5
clone_size: .
v_call: TRBV19
d_call: .
cdr3_nt: TGTGCCACCTCCCCAAGACAGTTACATCAGCCCCAGCATTTT
cdr3_aa: CATSPRQLHQPQHF

j_call: TRBJ1-2
clone_size: .
v_call: TRBV27
d_call: TRBD1
cdr3_nt: TGTGCCAGCAGTTTCCGGGACAGGGGCGGCTACACCTTC
cdr3_aa: CASSFRDRGGYTF

j_call: TRBJ2-7
clone_size: few
v_call: TRBV28
d_call: TRBD1
cdr3_nt: TGTGCCAGCCGGGACAGGGTCGAGCAGTACTTC
cdr3_aa: CASRDRVEQYF

j_call: TRBJ1-2
clone_size: .
v_call: TRBV7-2
d_call: TRBD1
cdr3_nt: TGTGCCAGCAGCTTAGACAGGGGGCTGGGCTACACCTTC
cdr3_aa: CASSLDRGLGYTF

j_call: TRBJ1-1
clone_size: .
v_call: TRBV6-5
d_call: .
cdr3_nt: TGTGCCAGCAGAAACAGGGAGTCTAGAACTGAAGCTTTCTTT
cdr3_aa: CASRNRESRTEAFF